The text below deals with one TCR beta chain. The data derive from a study of T cell responses to AZD1222 COVID-19 vaccine. Germline CDR1 and CDR2: SQVTM and ANQGSEA. Trimming left V 2 bases short and J 5 bases short, with 13 bases between. The CDR3 contains 13 residues. The table came from immunoSEQ multiplex PCR; TCRdb's copy has only in-frame clones and leaves some out. The data contain 94,000 or so clones, 89% of them singletons. The sequencing here drew on peripheral blood, taken on day 0 of AZD1222 vaccination. The chain combines TRBV29-1 with TRBJ2-7, with D maybe TRBD1 (7 bases). This receptor was taken from an adult in good health. CDR3 protein: CSVESQGGHEQYF. CDR3 DNA sequence: TGCAGCGTTGAAAGCCAGGGGGGCCACGAGCAGTACTTC.